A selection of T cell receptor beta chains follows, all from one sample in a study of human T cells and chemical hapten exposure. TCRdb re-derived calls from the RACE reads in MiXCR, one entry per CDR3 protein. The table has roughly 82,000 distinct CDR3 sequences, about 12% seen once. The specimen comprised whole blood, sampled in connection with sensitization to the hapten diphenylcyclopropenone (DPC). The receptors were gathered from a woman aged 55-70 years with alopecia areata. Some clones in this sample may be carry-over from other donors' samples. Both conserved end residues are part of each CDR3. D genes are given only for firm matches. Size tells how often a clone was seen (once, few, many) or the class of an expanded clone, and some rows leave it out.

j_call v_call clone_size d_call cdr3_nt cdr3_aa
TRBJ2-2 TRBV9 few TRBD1 TGTGCCAGCAGCCCGAGACCTGGGACAGGGGACGGTCGCACCGGGGAGCTGTTTTTT CASSPRPGTGDGRTGELFF
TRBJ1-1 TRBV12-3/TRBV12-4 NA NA TGTGCCAGCAGTTTAGCAATGGACACTGAAGCTTTCTTT CASSLAMDTEAFF
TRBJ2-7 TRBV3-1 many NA TGTGCCAGCAGCCCCCTTCCTTTGGACGTCTACGAGCAGTACTTC CASSPLPLDVYEQYF
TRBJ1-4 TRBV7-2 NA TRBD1 TGTGCCAGCAGCCCCACTCTGGGGACAGAGTATGAAAAACTGTTTTTT CASSPTLGTEYEKLFF
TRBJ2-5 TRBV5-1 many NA TGCGCCAGCAGCGGAACCGGGGTTAGGCAAGAGACCCAGTACTTC CASSGTGVRQETQYF
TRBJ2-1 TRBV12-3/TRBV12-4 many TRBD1 TGTGCCAGCAGTACGACAGGGATGAGCTCCTACAATGAGCAGTTCTTC CASSTTGMSSYNEQFF
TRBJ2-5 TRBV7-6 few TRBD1 TGTGCCAGCAGCTCTCCCGGGACAGGGCAAGAGACCCAGTACTTC CASSSPGTGQETQYF
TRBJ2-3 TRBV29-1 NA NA TGCAGCGTTGGGAGGGATCTGACTAGCACAGATACGCAGTATTTT CSVGRDLTSTDTQYF
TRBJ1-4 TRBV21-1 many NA TGTGCCAGCAGCACTTCGGACAGGGGGCCTGAAAAACTGTTTTTT CASSTSDRGPEKLFF
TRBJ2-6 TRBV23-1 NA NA TGCGCCAGCAGTCAACCGTCCTCTGGGGCCAACGTCCTGACTTTC CASSQPSSGANVLTF
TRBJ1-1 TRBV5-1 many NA TGCGCCAGCAGCTTCCGACAGGCCCAAGAGGGTGCAGCTTTCTTT CASSFRQAQEGAAFF
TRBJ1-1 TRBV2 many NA TGTGCCAGCAGTAACCCGGGACATCTGAACACTGAAGCTTTCTTT CASSNPGHLNTEAFF
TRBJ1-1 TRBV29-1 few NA TGCAGTACGAGGACGGGGTTGGTGGCTTTCTTT CSTRTGLVAFF
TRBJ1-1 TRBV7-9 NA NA TGTGCCAGCAGCTTAGCCGGACGCTTGAACACTGAAGCTTTCTTT CASSLAGRLNTEAFF
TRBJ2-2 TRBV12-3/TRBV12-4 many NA TGTGCCAGCAGCCCAACCGGGGCGACCGGGGAGCTGTTTTTT CASSPTGATGELFF
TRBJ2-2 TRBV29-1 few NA TGCGTCTTTAGGTTGGCCGGGGAGCTGTTTTTT CVFRLAGELFF
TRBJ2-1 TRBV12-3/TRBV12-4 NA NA TGTGCCAGCAGTCTATGGACTGGACCATCCTACAATGAGCAGTTCTTC CASSLWTGPSYNEQFF
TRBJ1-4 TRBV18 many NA TGTGCCAGCTCACCAACGACCACTAATGAAAAACTGTTTTTT CASSPTTTNEKLFF
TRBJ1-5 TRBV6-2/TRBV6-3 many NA TGTGCCAGCAGTTGGCGACCATATAGCAATCAGCCCCAGCATTTT CASSWRPYSNQPQHF
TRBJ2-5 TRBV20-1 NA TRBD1 TGCAGTGCTAGGGTGTCTGGTACAGGGGCCCAGTACTTC CSARVSGTGAQYF
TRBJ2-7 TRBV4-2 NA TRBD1 TGTGCCAGCAGCCAAGTGGGACAGGAAAACTACGAGCAGTACTTC CASSQVGQENYEQYF
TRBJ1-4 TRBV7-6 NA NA TGTGCCAGCAGCTTAGATTCGGGGCAGAAAAGTAATGAAAAACTGTTTTTT CASSLDSGQKSNEKLFF
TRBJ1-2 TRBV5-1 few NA TGCGCCAGCAGCTTGGATGGACTTAACTATGGCTACACCTTC CASSLDGLNYGYTF
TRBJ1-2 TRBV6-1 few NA TGTGCCAGCAGGCCCTCAGGGGCGCGTGGCTACACCTTC CASRPSGARGYTF
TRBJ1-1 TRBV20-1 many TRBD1 TGCAGTGCTAGAGATCCTCGACAGGGAACGAACACTGAAGCTTTCTTT CSARDPRQGTNTEAFF
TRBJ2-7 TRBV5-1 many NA TGCGCCAGCAGCTTGGGGGCTGGGGTAGCGTCTGAGCAGTACTTC CASSLGAGVASEQYF
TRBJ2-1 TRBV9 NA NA TGTGCCAGCAGCCCCACCGGGACACTTTACAATGAGCAGTTCTTC CASSPTGTLYNEQFF
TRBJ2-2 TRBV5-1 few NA TGCGCCAGCAGCTTGTGGGCAGAGGCCGGGGAGCTGTTTTTT CASSLWAEAGELFF
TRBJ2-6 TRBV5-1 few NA TGCGCCAGCGGCATTGGGACATCTCGCTCTGGGGCCAACGTCCTGACTTTC CASGIGTSRSGANVLTF
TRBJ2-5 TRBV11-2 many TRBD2 TGTGCCAGCAGCTTACTAGCGGGGGTGGAGACCCAGTACTTC CASSLLAGVETQYF
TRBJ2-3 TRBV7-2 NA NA TGTGCCAGCAGCTTAGGTCCAGAAGGTACAGATACGCAGTATTTT CASSLGPEGTDTQYF
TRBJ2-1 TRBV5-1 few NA TGCGCCAGCACCCCCCAGGGGCCCCCGGATGAGCAGTTCTTC CASTPQGPPDEQFF
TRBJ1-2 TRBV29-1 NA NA TGCAGCGCCGGGACGTTGCAGGATGGCTACACCTTC CSAGTLQDGYTF
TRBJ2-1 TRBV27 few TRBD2 TGTGCCAGCAGTTATGACGGGGGGGTTGGTGAGCAGTTCTTC CASSYDGGVGEQFF
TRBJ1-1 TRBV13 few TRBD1 TGTGCCAGCAGCTTGGACAGGGGACCTTCGGGAGCTTTCTTT CASSLDRGPSGAFF
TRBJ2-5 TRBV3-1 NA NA TGTGCCAGCAGCCAAAGGAGGGATCGGGAGACCCAGTACTTC CASSQRRDRETQYF
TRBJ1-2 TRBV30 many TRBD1 TGTGCCTGGTGTCCCCCGCCTGGTCGAACGGGACAGTTAGTCTATGGCTACACCTTC CAWCPPPGRTGQLVYGYTF
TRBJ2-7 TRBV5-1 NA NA TGCGCCAGCAGCTTGGACGGGGGCCCCACCTACGAGCAGTACTTC CASSLDGGPTYEQYF
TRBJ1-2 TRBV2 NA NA TGTGCCAGCAGTGTCCAGAGCTATGGCTACACCTTC CASSVQSYGYTF
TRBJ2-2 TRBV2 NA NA TGTGCCAGCAGTACCGAGCCCGGGGAGCTGTTTTTT CASSTEPGELFF
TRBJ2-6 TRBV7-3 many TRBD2 TGTGCCAGCAGCCTCCGGGGGGGCGCTGGGGCCAACGTCCTGACTTTC CASSLRGGAGANVLTF
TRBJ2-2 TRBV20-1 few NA TGCAGTGCTAGAGATGAGTCCACGGGGGATGGGGAGCTGTTTTTT CSARDESTGDGELFF
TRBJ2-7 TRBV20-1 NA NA TGCAGTGCTAGGGCCTACAGCGAGCAGTACTTC CSARAYSEQYF
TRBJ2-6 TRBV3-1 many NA TGTGCCAGCAGCCAAGTTATGGGAGCGGGGGCCAACGTCCTGACTTTC CASSQVMGAGANVLTF
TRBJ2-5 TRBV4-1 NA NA TGCGCCAGCAGCCAAAGTGGTCTGGGCCTGACCCAGTACTTC CASSQSGLGLTQYF
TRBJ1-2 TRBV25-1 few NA TGTGCCAGCAGTGAAGCCAGCCCCTCGTGGCCCAACTATGGCTACACCTTC CASSEASPSWPNYGYTF
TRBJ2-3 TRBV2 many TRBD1 TGTGCCGGAAGGACAGGTTGGGGCACAGATACGCAGTATTTT CAGRTGWGTDTQYF
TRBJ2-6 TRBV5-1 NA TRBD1 TGCGCCAGCAGCTTTCAGACCGGGACAGGGTTCAGCGGGGCCAACGTCCTGACTTTC CASSFQTGTGFSGANVLTF
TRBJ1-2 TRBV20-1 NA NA TGCAGTGCTAGTACTGGGGGCGGTAGGTCTGGCTACACCTTC CSASTGGGRSGYTF
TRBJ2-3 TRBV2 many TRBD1 TGTGCCAGCAGTGTTGGACAGGGTGGAAGCCTTGATACGCAGTATTTT CASSVGQGGSLDTQYF
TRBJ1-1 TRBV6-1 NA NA TGTGCCAGCAGTGAAGTCTCAGGCGCGAACACTGAAGCTTTCTTT CASSEVSGANTEAFF
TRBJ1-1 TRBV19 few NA TGTGCCAGTAAGGAAGGGTGGAACACTGAAGCTTTCTTT CASKEGWNTEAFF
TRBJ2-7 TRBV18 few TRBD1 TGTGCCAGCGCTTGGGACAGAATAAGCCACGAGCAGTACTTC CASAWDRISHEQYF